The source of this T cell receptor beta chain is a study of T cell clonality in common variable immunodeficiency. Here immunoSEQ multiplex PCR was the method, and the copy in TCRdb shows in-frame clones only, minus some. This sample comprises tens of thousands of clones, none seen once only. This CDR3 region has 16 residues. Germline CDR1 is SGHRS and CDR2 is YFSETQ. V dropped 0 bases and J dropped 5 bases, with 16 bases sitting between them. Both groups were predominantly of Caucasian heritage. Sample share makes this clone medium-sized. From the germline J gene comes the end of the CDR3, since the read stops 3 residues before it.

This TCR derives from a person aged 18-69 years in good health. The J gene is TRBJ2-3, the V gene TRBV5-1; a weak D match, TRBD2 (7 bases). The specimen sequenced was peripheral blood mononuclear cells. This CDR3 reads CASSLVGGVVKDTQYF. Incomplete CDR3 DNA: TGCGCCAGCAGCTTGGTAGGGGGGGTAGTTAAAGATACG. The full variable domain, its missing parts supplied by reference TRBV5-1 and TRBJ2-3, is KAGVTQTPRYLIKTRGQQVTLSCSPISGHRSVSWYQQTPGQGLQFLFEYFSETQRNKGNFPGRFSGRQFSNSRSEMNVSTLELGDSALYLCASSLVGGVVKDTQYFGPGTRLTVL.